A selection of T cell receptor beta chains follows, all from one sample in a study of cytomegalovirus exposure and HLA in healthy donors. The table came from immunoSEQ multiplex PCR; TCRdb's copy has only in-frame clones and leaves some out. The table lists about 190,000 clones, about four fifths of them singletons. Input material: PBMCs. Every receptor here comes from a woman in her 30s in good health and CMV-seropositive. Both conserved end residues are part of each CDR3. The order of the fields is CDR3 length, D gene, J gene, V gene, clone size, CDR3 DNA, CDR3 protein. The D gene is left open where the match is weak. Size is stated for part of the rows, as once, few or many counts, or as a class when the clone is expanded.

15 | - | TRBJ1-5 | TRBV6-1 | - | TGTGCCAGCAACCCCGCAGACTTCCCTGGTCAGCCCCAGCATTTT | CASNPADFPGQPQHF
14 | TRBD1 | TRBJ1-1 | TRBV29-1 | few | TGCAGCGTTGCAGAGGGACAGGGAGGGACTGAAGCTTTCTTT | CSVAEGQGGTEAFF
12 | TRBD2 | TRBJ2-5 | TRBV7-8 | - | TGTGCCGGGGGGACTATACAAGAGACCCAGTACTTC | CAGGTIQETQYF
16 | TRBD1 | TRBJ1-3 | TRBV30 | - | TGTGCCTGGAGTGCCGGGACAGGGGGCTCTGGAAACACCATATATTTT | CAWSAGTGGSGNTIYF
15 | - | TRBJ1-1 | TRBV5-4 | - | TGTGCCAGCAGCTACCGACAGGCCCCAAGGGGGGAAGCTTTCTTT | CASSYRQAPRGEAFF
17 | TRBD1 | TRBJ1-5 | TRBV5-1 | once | TGCGCCAGCAGCTTGGGGCCCCGGGACAGGGATTATCAGCCCCAGCATTTT | CASSLGPRDRDYQPQHF
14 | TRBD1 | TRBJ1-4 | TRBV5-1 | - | TGCGCCAGCAGCCAGGACAGGGGAAATGAAAAACTGTTTTTT | CASSQDRGNEKLFF
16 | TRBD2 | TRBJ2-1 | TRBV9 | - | TGTGCCAGCAGCGGGGGGGGTAGCGGGAGGTACAATGAGCAGTTCTTC | CASSGGGSGRYNEQFF
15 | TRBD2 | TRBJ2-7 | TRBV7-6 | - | TGTGCCAGCAGCTTACGCGGGGGGGCCGCCTACGAGCAGTACTTC | CASSLRGGAAYEQYF
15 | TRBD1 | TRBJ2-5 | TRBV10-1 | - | TGCGCCAGCAGTGAGTCGGGGACAGTCGTGGAGACCCAGTACTTC | CASSESGTVVETQYF
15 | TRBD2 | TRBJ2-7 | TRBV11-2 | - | TGTGCCAGCAGCTTAGTAGTAGCGGGAGCCCACGAGCAGTACTTC | CASSLVVAGAHEQYF
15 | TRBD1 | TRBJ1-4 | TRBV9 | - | TGTGCCAGCAGCGTAGCCGGGACAGCAAATGAAAAACTGTTTTTT | CASSVAGTANEKLFF
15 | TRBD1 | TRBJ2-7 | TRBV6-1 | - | TGTGCCAGCAGCTACCGGGACAGGGATTCCTACGAGCAGTACTTC | CASSYRDRDSYEQYF
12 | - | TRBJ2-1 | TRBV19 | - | TGTGCCAGTAGTATGATGAGGGATGAGCAGTTCTTC | CASSMMRDEQFF
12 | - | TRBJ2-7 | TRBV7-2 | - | TGTGCCAGCAGCTTAGACAGGAACGAGCAGTACTTC | CASSLDRNEQYF
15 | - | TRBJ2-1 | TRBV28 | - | TGTGCCAGCAGCCTAGCGTTCAGCTCCTACAATGAGCAGTTCTTC | CASSLAFSSYNEQFF
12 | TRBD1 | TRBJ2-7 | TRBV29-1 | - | TGCAGCGTTGTGGAGACAGGGTACGAGCAGTACTTC | CSVVETGYEQYF
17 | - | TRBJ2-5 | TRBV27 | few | TGTGCCAGTAGTTTCCTCTCCAACGCGGCAGAACAAGAGACCCAGTACTTC | CASSFLSNAAEQETQYF
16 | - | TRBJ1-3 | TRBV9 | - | TGTGCCAGCAGCGTAGCTACGGGGACAAGAGGAAACACCATATATTTT | CASSVATGTRGNTIYF
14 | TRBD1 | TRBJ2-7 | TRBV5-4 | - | TGTGCCAGCAGCCGAGACAGGGGCCCCTACGAGCAGTACTTC | CASSRDRGPYEQYF
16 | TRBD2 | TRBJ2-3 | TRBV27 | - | TGTGCCAGCAGCTCAAGACTAGCGGGAGGGACAGATACGCAGTATTTT | CASSSRLAGGTDTQYF
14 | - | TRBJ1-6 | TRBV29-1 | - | TGCAGCGTCCGACAGACAGGTCGAAATTCACCCCTCCACTTT | CSVRQTGRNSPLHF
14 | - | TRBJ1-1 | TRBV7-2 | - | TGTGCCAGCAGCTTAGCGACATGGAACACTGAAGCTTTCTTT | CASSLATWNTEAFF
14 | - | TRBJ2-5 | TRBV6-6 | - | TGTGCCAGCAGTTCCCCGACAGGGAGGGAGACCCAGTACTTC | CASSSPTGRETQYF
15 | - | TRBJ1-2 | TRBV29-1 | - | TGCAGCGTTGAATTATGGTACTCTGGGGGGTACGGCTACACCTTC | CSVELWYSGGYGYTF
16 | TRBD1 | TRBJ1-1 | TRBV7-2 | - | TGTGCCAGCGGACGGGACAGGGGGTTGGGGAACACTGAAGCTTTCTTT | CASGRDRGLGNTEAFF
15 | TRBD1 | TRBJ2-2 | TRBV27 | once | TGTGCCAGCAGTACGGCAGGGGGTATATCCGGGGAGCTGTTTTTT | CASSTAGGISGELFF